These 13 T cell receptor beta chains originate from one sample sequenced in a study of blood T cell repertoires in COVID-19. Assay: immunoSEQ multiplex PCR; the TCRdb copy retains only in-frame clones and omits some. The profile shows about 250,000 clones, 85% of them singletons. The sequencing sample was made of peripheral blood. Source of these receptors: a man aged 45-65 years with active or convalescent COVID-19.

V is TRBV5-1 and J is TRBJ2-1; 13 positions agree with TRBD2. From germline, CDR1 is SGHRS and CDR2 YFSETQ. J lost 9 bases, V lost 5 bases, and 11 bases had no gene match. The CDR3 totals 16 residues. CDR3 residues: CASRLRLAGGSTEQFF. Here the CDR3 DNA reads TGCGCCAGCAGACTCCGACTAGCGGGAGGCTCTACTGAGCAGTTCTTC. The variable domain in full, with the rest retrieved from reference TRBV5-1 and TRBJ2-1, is KAGVTQTPRYLIKTRGQQVTLSCSPISGHRSVSWYQQTPGQGLQFLFEYFSETQRNKGNFPGRFSGRQFSNSRSEMNVSTLELGDSALYLCASRLRLAGGSTEQFFGPGTRLTVL.

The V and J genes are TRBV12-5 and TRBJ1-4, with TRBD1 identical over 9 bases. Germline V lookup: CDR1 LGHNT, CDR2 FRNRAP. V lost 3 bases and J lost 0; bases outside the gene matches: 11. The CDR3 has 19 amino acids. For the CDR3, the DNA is TGTGCTAGTGGTTTCGGGACAGGGCTTTCCGTTGCAACTAATGAAAAACTGTTTTTT. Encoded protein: CASGFGTGLSVATNEKLFF.

CDR3 nucleotide sequence: TGTGCCATCAATAACGCTGGACAGGGATATGGCTACACCTTC. Translated, it gives CAINNAGQGYGYTF. V gene TRBV10-3 combines with J gene TRBJ1-2, with 8 bases fitting TRBD1. J was trimmed by 5 bases and V by 7 bases; bases with no gene match: 9. Germline assignment: CDR1 ENHRY and CDR2 SYGVKD. The CDR3 covers 14 residues.

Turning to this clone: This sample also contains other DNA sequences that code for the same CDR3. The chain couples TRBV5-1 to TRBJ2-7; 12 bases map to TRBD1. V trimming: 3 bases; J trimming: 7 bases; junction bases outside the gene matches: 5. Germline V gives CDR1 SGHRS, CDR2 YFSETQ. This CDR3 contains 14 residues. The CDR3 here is CASSWGQGAREQYF. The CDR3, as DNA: TGCGCCAGCAGCTGGGGACAGGGGGCGCGAGAGCAGTACTTC.

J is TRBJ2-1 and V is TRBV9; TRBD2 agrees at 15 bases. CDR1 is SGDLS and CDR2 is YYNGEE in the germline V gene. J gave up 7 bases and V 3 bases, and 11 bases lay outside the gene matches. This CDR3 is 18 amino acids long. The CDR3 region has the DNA TGTGCCAGCAGCGGCGGTTGGACTAGCGGGAGGGTTAGAAATGAGCAGTTCTTC. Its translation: CASSGGWTSGRVRNEQFF.

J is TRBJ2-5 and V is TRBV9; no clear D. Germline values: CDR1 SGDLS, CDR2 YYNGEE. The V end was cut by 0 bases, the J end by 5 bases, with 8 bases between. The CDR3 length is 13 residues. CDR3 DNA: TGTGCCAGCAGCGTAGGTCCCTTGGAGACCCAGTACTTC. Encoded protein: CASSVGPLETQYF.

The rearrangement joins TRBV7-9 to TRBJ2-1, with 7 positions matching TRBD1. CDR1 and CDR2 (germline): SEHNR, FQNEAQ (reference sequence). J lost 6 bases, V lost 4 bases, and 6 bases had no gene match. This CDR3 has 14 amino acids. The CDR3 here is CASSSTGPANEQFF. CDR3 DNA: TGTGCCAGCAGCTCGACAGGGCCGGCCAATGAGCAGTTCTTC.

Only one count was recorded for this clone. The chain's CDR3 is CASSATGVGELFF. The CDR3 DNA is TGTGCCAGCAGTGCCACAGGGGTCGGGGAGCTGTTTTTT. The chain has TRBV6-4 and TRBJ2-2; TRBD1 aligns across 7 bases. With V trimmed by 4 bases and J by 7 bases, 3 bases remained unmatched. This CDR3 comprises 13 residues. Germline values: CDR1 MRHNA, CDR2 SNTAGT.

DNA of the CDR3: TGTGCCAGCAGCCAGGACAGGGACCCCACTGAAGCTTTCTTT. This sequence encodes CASSQDRDPTEAFF. The chain uses TRBV3-1 (or the pseudogene TRBV3-2) and TRBJ1-1; TRBD1 matches 8 bases. CDR1 is LGHDT and CDR2 is YNNKEL in the germline V gene (reference sequence). After removal of 3 bases from V and 4 bases from J, the junction contained 4 bases not matched to a gene. The CDR3 has 14 amino acids.

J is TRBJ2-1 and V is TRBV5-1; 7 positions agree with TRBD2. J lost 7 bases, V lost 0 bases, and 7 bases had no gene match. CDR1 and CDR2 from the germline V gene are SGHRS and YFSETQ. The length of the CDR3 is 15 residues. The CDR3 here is CASSLAAGALNEQFF. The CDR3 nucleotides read TGCGCCAGCAGCTTGGCCGCGGGAGCTTTGAATGAGCAGTTCTTC.

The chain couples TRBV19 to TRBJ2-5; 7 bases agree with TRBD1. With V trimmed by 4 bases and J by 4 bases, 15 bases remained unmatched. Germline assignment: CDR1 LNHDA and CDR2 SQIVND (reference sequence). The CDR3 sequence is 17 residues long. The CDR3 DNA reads TGTGCCAGTAGTAAGGCCACCTCCGGGACAGCCGGAGAGACCCAGTACTTC. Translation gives CASSKATSGTAGETQYF.

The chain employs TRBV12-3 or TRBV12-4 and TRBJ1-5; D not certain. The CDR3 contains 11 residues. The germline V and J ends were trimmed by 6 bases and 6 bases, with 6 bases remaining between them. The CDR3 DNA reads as TGTGCCAGCAGCTCTAGTCAGCCCCAGCATTTT. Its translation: CASSSSQPQHF.

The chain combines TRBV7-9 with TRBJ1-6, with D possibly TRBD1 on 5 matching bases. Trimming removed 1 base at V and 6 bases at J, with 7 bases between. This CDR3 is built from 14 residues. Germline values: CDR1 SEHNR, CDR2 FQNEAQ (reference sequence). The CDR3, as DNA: TGTGCCAGCAGCTTAGATCAGGGTAATTCACCCCTCCACTTT. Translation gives CASSLDQGNSPLHF.